This T cell receptor (beta chain) was recorded in a study of identical twins (dated by TCRdb to the mid-2010s). The study in broad terms: To test whether fetal clonotypes persist, this study deep-sequenced TCR alpha and beta repertoires from monozygotic twins, from unrelated adults of various ages, and from cord blood. To rule out contamination, replicate twin experiments were performed at different times with different library preparation protocols. Findings and caveats that apply to the study as a whole: Out-of-frame TCR alpha sequences shared between twins showed an excess of low generation-probability sequences compared with coincidental sharing between unrelated individuals. Because the same donors could not be followed over many years, conclusions were based on cross-sectional statistical analysis. In monozygotic twins, out-of-frame TCR alpha sharing was systematically underestimated by recombination models, although the models agreed with sharing between unrelated individuals. Excess twin sharing in beta out-of-frame sequences was weaker because fewer shared sequences lowered the signal-to-noise ratio. Zero-insertion analyses could be partly confounded by invariant T cells such as MAIT and iNKT, though diverse VJ usage argued against such confounding for most clonotypes. Fewer insertions were carried by abundant cord blood beta clonotypes; a weaker similar trend was observed in young adult naive repertoires, while no such trend was observed in memory repertoires.

The library was produced with 5' RACE. The data were produced on an Illumina HiSeq 2000. A universal primer binding site was introduced by template switching, and a unique molecular identifier was present in the final cDNA, enabling accurate counting of TCR cDNA molecules. Specific primers in the conserved constant-segment region were used to synthesize first-strand cDNA for TCR alpha and beta chains. To control for contamination, each cDNA library was double barcoded with a SMART-Mk sample barcode plus Illumina barcodes. TruSeq adapter sequences, together with Illumina sample barcodes, were added in two successive PCR steps. The TCR alpha and beta cDNA libraries were sequenced on the Illumina HiSeq platform using custom primers. Turning to the authors' computational methods: Unique molecular identifiers were extracted from raw reads with MiGEC, and CDR3 positions were determined with MiXCR. For each individual, recombination models were inferred using an EM algorithm with the repgenHMM and IGoR tools. Shared clonotype analysis was performed with the tcR package in R, normalizing sharing by the product of cloneset sizes. To study raw recombination without the effects of thymic and clonal selection, out-of-frame nonproductive sequences were analyzed. The public reads were reanalyzed by TCRdb: fastp trimming at Q25, MiXCR alignment, in-frame beta chains only. Identical CDR3 proteins give one entry, which carries the most common genes and DNA. TCRdb, rather than the study authors, made the V and J calls. The sample table shows about 890,000 distinct CDR3 sequences, and about 12% are seen once. The ten largest account for about 1.6% of the sample.

This clonotype was recorded a few times. The specificity of this receptor is unknown. Base qualities are not at hand, and no much larger clone is one base apart. The CDR3, cysteine through phenylalanine, is 16 amino acids long. CDR3 DNA is the only sequence kept; it has 48 bases, read in frame from the first base. Looking up the germline V gene yields CDR1 SGHVS and CDR2 FNYEAQ. The germline V and J ends show losses of 5 bases and 1 base respectively, and no gene match explains 9 bases of the junction. Every donor was a healthy Caucasian. The twin cohort consisted of three pairs of female monozygotic twins, all aged roughly 18 to 29 years. Peripheral blood mononuclear cells were the source from which RNA for the TCR libraries was isolated. These data are also associated with another study on yellow fever vaccine responses in identical twins. The second source states: The authors reported that the T cell response to vaccination in identical twins appeared partly convergent and partly personalized. Focusing on identical twins, the study followed the T cell clones that responded to the vaccine, and did so with precision.

The V gene is TRBV7-6 and the J gene is TRBJ2-7; 9 nucleotides in the junction match TRBD1. The specimen was PBMCs. This TCR was recovered from a woman younger than 35 in good health. The sequenced DNA: TGTGCCAGCAGCACGGCCCCCGGGACAGGGTCCTACGAGCAGTACTTC. This translates into CASSTAPGTGSYEQYF. Beyond the CDR3, the reference TRBV7-6 and TRBJ2-7 genes provide the residues; the full variable domain reads: GAGVSQSPRYKVTKRGQDVALRCDPISGHVSLYWYRQALGQGPEFLTYFNYEAQQDKSGLPNDRFSAERPEGSISTLTIQRTEQRDSAMYRCASSTAPGTGSYEQYFGPGTRLTVT.